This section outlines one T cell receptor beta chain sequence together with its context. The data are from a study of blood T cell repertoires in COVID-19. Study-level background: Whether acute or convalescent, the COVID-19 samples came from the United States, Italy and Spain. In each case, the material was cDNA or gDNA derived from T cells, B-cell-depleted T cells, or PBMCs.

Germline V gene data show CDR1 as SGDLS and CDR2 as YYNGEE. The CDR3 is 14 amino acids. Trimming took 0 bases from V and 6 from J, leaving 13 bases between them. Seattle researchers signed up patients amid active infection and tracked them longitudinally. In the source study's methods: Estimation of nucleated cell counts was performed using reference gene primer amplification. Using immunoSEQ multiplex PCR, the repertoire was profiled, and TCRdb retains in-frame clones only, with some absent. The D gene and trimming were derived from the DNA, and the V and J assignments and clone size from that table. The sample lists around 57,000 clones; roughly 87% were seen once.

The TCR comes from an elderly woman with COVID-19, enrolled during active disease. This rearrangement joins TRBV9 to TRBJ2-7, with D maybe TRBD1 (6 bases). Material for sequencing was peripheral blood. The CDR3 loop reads CASSVGVTGPEQYF. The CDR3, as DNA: TGTGCCAGCAGCGTAGGAGTGACAGGTCCCGAGCAGTACTTC. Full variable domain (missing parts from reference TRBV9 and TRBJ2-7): DSGVTQTPKHLITATGQRVTLRCSPRSGDLSVYWYQQSLDQGLQFLIQYYNGEERAKGNILERFSAQQFPDLHSELNLSSLELGDSALYFCASSVGVTGPEQYFGPGTRLTVT.